The sequence of this T cell receptor (beta chain) was determined in a study of shared clonotypes between healthy human individuals. Looking at the study overall: Used for every donor were three CD4 naive, three CD4 memory, two CD8 naive and one CD8 memory plate.

The study's findings and limits: Shared clonotypes: roughly 4.7% naive CD4, around 3.7% naive CD8, 2.3% memory CD4, 0.35% to 0.5% memory CD8.

The CDR3 covers 16 residues. Germline loops: CDR1 SEHNR, CDR2 FQNEAQ (reference sequence). Between the trimmed V and J ends, which lost 5 bases and 1 base, there was a span of 17 bases. Remarks on this clone: The antigen is unknown.

The material for each subset, its genomic DNA, was split evenly across several immunoSEQ plates. As handled by the study authors: ImmunoSEQ output held junction-only sequences without quality scores, so filtering differed. Generated by immunoSEQ multiplex PCR, the TCRdb table keeps only in-frame clones and is missing some. The DNA gave D and trimming, while V, J and clone size come from that table. The sample lists roughly 700,000 clones, roughly 70% seen once, with more than 1.5% in the top ten. Source material: memory CD4+ T cells sorted from blood. The subset here: CD45RA-negative fraction. This TCR came from a woman in her 30s in good health. This chain links TRBV7-9 with TRBJ1-1; D is perhaps TRBD1 (6 bases). CDR3 sequence (DNA): TGTGCCAGCAGCATTCTACAGGGCAACGGGAACACTGAAGCTTTCTTT. Residues: CASSILQGNGNTEAFF. Full variable domain (remainder filled in from reference TRBV7-9 and TRBJ1-1): DTGVSQNPRHKITKRGQNVTFRCDPISEHNRLYWYRQTLGQGPEFLTYFQNEAQLEKSRLLSDRFSAERPKGSFSTLEIQRTEQGDSAMYLCASSILQGNGNTEAFFGQGTRLTVV.